These 7 T cell receptor beta chains came from one sample sequenced in a study of identical twins. TCRdb recomputed calls from the 5' RACE reads with MiXCR, one row per CDR3 protein. The sample consists of 700,000 or so distinct CDR3 sequences, over 8.5% of them appearing once. These sequences were also reported in another study, on yellow fever vaccine responses in identical twins.

The sequenced sample was PBMCs. These receptors came from a woman aged 18-29 years in good health.

The genes are TRBV25-1 and TRBJ2-1; 13 bases fit TRBD2. CDR3 length equals 15 residues. The germline V gene has CDR1 MGHDK and CDR2 SYGVNS. J was trimmed by 8 bases and V by 2 bases; bases with no gene match: 3. CDR3 bases: TGTGCCAGCAGTGAACCACTAGCGGGAGGGGATGAGCAGTTCTTC. This translates into CASSEPLAGGDEQFF.

The chain uses TRBV12-3 or TRBV12-4 and TRBJ2-1; D unresolved. V lost 8 bases to trimming and J lost 0 bases, with 20 bases between them. This CDR3 has 17 residues. CDR3 in DNA: TGTGCCAGCTCTTACTTCTCGGGTATGAGCTCCTACAATGAGCAGTTCTTC. This translates into CASSYFSGMSSYNEQFF.

This clonotype was seen more than once but under ten times. The gene calls are TRBV9 and TRBJ2-6; maybe TRBD2 (5 bases). CDR3 length equals 15 residues. CDR1 is SGDLS, CDR2 YYNGEE, per germline. Trimming stripped 1 base from V and 0 bases from J, with 5 bases between. CDR3 DNA: TGTGCCAGCAGCGTAAGCGGCTCTGGGGCCAACGTCCTGACTTTC. Protein sequence: CASSVSGSGANVLTF.

This clonotype turned up a few times. This chain links TRBV18 with TRBJ1-1; D remains unclear. Germline V gives CDR1 KGHSH, CDR2 LQKENI. V shed 1 base and J shed 3 bases, with 9 bases lying between them. The CDR3 loop spans 14 amino acids. CDR3 region: CASSPQVRDTEAFF. The DNA of the CDR3 is TGTGCCAGCTCACCACAGGTGCGGGACACTGAAGCTTTCTTT. The full variable domain, completed using reference TRBV18 and TRBJ1-1, is NAGVMQNPRHLVRRRGQEARLRCSPMKGHSHVYWYRQLPEEGLKFMVYLQKENIIDESGMPKERFSAEFPKEGPSILRIQQVVRGDSAAYFCASSPQVRDTEAFFGQGTRLTVV.

The V gene is TRBV9, the J gene TRBJ2-2; D unclear. This CDR3 has 16 amino acids. Trimming cost V 3 bases and J 5 bases, with 17 bases left between them. CDR1 SGDLS and CDR2 YYNGEE come from the germline V gene. CDR3 sequence: CASSGRAHRRTGELFF. DNA of the CDR3: TGTGCCAGCAGCGGACGGGCCCATAGAAGGACCGGGGAGCTGTTTTTT.

In its sample, this clonotype was seen many times. V usage is TRBV4-2 and J usage is TRBJ2-3; 7 nucleotides align to TRBD2. CDR1 LGHNA and CDR2 YNFKEQ come from the germline V gene. The CDR3 has 17 residues. V shed 0 bases, J shed 2 bases, and the junction held 8 bases outside the gene matches. This CDR3 reads CASSQDLAVSFTDTQYF. The CDR3 DNA reads as TGTGCCAGCAGCCAAGATCTAGCGGTTTCCTTCACAGATACGCAGTATTTT.

CDR3 region: CASANQGLIYEQYF. Written as DNA, the CDR3 is TGTGCCAGCGCTAACCAGGGACTGATCTACGAGCAGTACTTC. V and J are TRBV27 and TRBJ2-7; D might be TRBD2 (6 bases). V lost 8 bases, J lost 3 bases, and 17 bases lay in between. The CDR3 is made up of 14 amino acids. Per the germline V gene, CDR1 is MNHEY and CDR2 is SMNVEV (reference sequence).